A selection of T cell receptor beta chains follows, all from one sample in a study of blood T cell repertoires in COVID-19. Only in-frame clones appear in the TCRdb table, and some are missing; sequencing was by immunoSEQ multiplex PCR. Seen here are around 260,000 clones, 84% observed once, and the top ten hold 4% to 5%. The sequenced sample was peripheral blood. These receptors all come from a man between 60 and 75 years old with acute or convalescent COVID-19. CDR3s include the opening cysteine and the closing phenylalanine or tryptophan. D genes are given only for firm matches. Part of the rows lack a size; the others show once, few, many or a class for expanded clones.

d_call	v_call	j_call	clone_size	cdr3_nt	cdr3_aa
TRBD1	TRBV19	TRBJ2-5	-	TGTGCCAGTAGCAGGGACAGGGGAGAGACCCAGTACTTC	CASSRDRGETQYF
-	TRBV5-1	TRBJ1-6	-	TGCGCCAGCAGCGTCGGGGAACTGGATAATTCACCCCTCCACTTT	CASSVGELDNSPLHF
-	TRBV10-3	TRBJ2-7	-	TGTGCCATCAGTGCCCCGACAGCCTACGAGCAGTACTTC	CAISAPTAYEQYF
TRBD2	TRBV4-2	TRBJ2-2	-	TGTGCCAGCAGCCAGATCGGACTAGCGGACACCGGGGAGCTGTTTTTT	CASSQIGLADTGELFF
-	TRBV18	TRBJ1-1	-	TGTGCCAGCTCACCTTCAGCGGGGTTCATGAACACTGAAGCTTTCTTT	CASSPSAGFMNTEAFF
-	TRBV9	TRBJ2-3	once	TGTGCCAGCAGCGTATCCCCCCAGGCAACCCCTCCACAAGATACGCAGTATTTT	CASSVSPQATPPQDTQYF
TRBD1	TRBV25-1	TRBJ1-1	once	TGTGCCAGCAGTGCCGACAGGGGCCGCTTCTCTGAAGCTTTCTTT	CASSADRGRFSEAFF
-	TRBV6-6	TRBJ2-7	-	TGTGCCAGCAGTTACTTGGCCCAGGGGTACGAGCAGTACTTC	CASSYLAQGYEQYF
-	TRBV11-2	TRBJ2-7	-	TGTGCCAGCAGCTTAGATAACGCAGTATCCTACGAGCAGTACTTC	CASSLDNAVSYEQYF
-	TRBV4-3	TRBJ1-1	once	TGCGCCAGCAGCCAAATGGCGGCGGGAAAGACTGAAGCTTTCTTT	CASSQMAAGKTEAFF
-	TRBV7-3	TRBJ1-1	-	TGTGCCAGCAGCTCAGGACAAAACACTGAAGCTTTCTTT	CASSSGQNTEAFF
TRBD2	TRBV6-2/TRBV6-3	TRBJ2-1	-	TGTGCCAGCAGTTACTCGTCCCTAGCGGCGACCTACAATGAGCAGTTCTTC	CASSYSSLAATYNEQFF
-	TRBV6-5	TRBJ1-2	-	TGTGCCAGCAGTTACGACAGAATCTATGGCTACACCTTC	CASSYDRIYGYTF
TRBD1	TRBV5-1	TRBJ1-1	-	TGCGCCAGCAGCTTAACATGGACAGGGAACACTGAAGCTTTCTTT	CASSLTWTGNTEAFF
TRBD2	TRBV25-1	TRBJ2-2	once	TGTGCCGCGGGGGGTTACACCGGGGAGCTGTTTTTT	CAAGGYTGELFF
-	TRBV7-9	TRBJ2-3	-	TGTGCCAGCAGCTTCTATCCCGCCGGGACAGATACGCAGTATTTT	CASSFYPAGTDTQYF
-	TRBV6-2/TRBV6-3	TRBJ1-1	-	TGTGCCAGCAGTACCCCAGGCCTGAACGGTGAAGCTTTCTTT	CASSTPGLNGEAFF
-	TRBV6-1	TRBJ1-3	-	TGTGCCAGCAGTGAAGCTACAGGGTACTCTGGAAACACCATATATTTT	CASSEATGYSGNTIYF
TRBD2	TRBV5-1	TRBJ2-1	-	TGCGCCAGCAGCGAGGTAGCGGGGGGGCCTGGTGAGCAGTTCTTC	CASSEVAGGPGEQFF